Below are 7 T cell receptor beta chains sequenced from a single sample in a study of metastatic and nonmetastatic thyroid tumors. Ahead of thyroid surgery, no patient had received treatment of any kind. Using MiXCR, TCRdb reanalyzed the PCR reads. The data show approximately 34,000 clones, with under 20% seen just once and roughly a tenth held by the top ten. The sample taken for sequencing was blood. Every receptor here comes from a female donor with papillary thyroid cancer or a benign thyroid nodule (not recorded which). Some clones in this sample may be carry-over from other donors' samples.

This chain connects TRBV6-1 to TRBJ2-3; D gene ambiguous. Trimming stripped 6 bases from V and 1 base from J, with 8 bases between. From germline, CDR1 is MNHNS and CDR2 SASEGT. This CDR3 region has 13 residues. CDR3 loop: CASRGSGTDTQYF. The CDR3 DNA sequence: TGTGCCAGCAGAGGAAGCGGCACAGATACGCAGTATTTT.

The J gene is TRBJ2-7, the V gene TRBV6-1; D not certain. The CDR3 totals 12 residues. Germline V lookup: CDR1 MNHNS, CDR2 SASEGT. Trimming pared 5 bases from V and 6 bases from J, leaving 11 bases between. CDR3 sequence: CASSPGTLEQYF. The CDR3 DNA follows: TGTGCCAGCAGTCCCGGAACTCTCGAGCAGTACTTC.

This clone was counted many times. V gene TRBV28 combines with J gene TRBJ2-5; 8 bases align to TRBD2. The CDR3 has 13 amino acids. CDR1 is MDHEN, CDR2 SYDVKM, per germline. V was clipped by 6 bases and J by 5 bases; unmatched bases: 5. The CDR3 nucleotides read TGTGCCAGCAGCTCGACTAGCGTGGAGACCCAGTACTTC. Translating gives CASSSTSVETQYF.

The table lists this clone with many counts. CDR3 DNA sequence: TGTGCCAGCAGCACGCTGGGACAGGTAGGAGAGACCCAGTACTTC. Its protein product is CASSTLGQVGETQYF. The chain couples TRBV2 to TRBJ2-5, with 8 nucleotides matching TRBD1. The V gene end was trimmed by 6 bases and the J gene end by 4 bases; junction bases not matched to a gene: 10. From germline, CDR1 is SNHLY and CDR2 FYNNEI. The CDR3 has 15 residues.

This clone occurred many times. This may arise from a read error, as a much more abundant clone is one base away. The chain carries TRBV3-1 and TRBJ1-4, with D possibly being TRBD1 (5 bases). The CDR3 is made up of 15 amino acids. Germline V gives CDR1 LGHDT, CDR2 YNNKEL (reference sequence). This chain's CDR3 is CDSSQGVGSNEKLFF. The CDR3 DNA follows: TGTGACAGCAGCCAAGGGGTAGGGTCGAATGAAAAACTGTTTTTT.

This clone was detected only a few times. The chain uses TRBV28 and TRBJ2-7; D call uncertain. Germline V gene sequence: CDR1 MDHEN, CDR2 SYDVKM. The CDR3 is 14 residues long. The ends were cut back, 7 bases at V and 6 bases at J, with 19 bases in the middle. The CDR3 here is CASIPSPTRFEQYF. In DNA form, the CDR3 reads TGTGCCAGCATCCCTTCACCCACACGTTTCGAGCAGTACTTC. The full variable domain, with the rest looked up from reference TRBV28 and TRBJ2-7, is DVKVTQSSRYLVKRTGEKVFLECVQDMDHENMFWYRQDPGLGLRLIYFSYDVKMKEKGDIPEGYSVSREKKERFSLILESASTNQTSMYLCASIPSPTRFEQYFGPGTRLTVT.

This clone was recorded many times. This sequence joins TRBV2 and TRBJ2-5, with D possibly being TRBD1 (5 bases). The V end lost 1 base, the J end lost 2 bases, and 5 bases lay between the germline ends. The CDR3 consists of 13 residues. The germline V gene encodes CDR1 SNHLY and CDR2 FYNNEI. CDR3 nucleotide sequence: TGTGCCAGCAGTGAAGGACAGCAAGAGACCCAGTACTTC. This translates into CASSEGQQETQYF.